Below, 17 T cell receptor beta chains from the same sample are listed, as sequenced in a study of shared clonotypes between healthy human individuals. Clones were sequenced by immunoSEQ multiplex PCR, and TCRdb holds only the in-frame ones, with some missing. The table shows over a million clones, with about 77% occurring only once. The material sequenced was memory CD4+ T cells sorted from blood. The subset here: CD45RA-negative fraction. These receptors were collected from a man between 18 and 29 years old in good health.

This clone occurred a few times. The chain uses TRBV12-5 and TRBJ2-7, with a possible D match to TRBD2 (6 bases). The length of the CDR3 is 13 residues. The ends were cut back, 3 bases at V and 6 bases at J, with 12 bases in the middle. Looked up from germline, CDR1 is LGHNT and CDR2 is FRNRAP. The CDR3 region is CASGLVAAGEQYF. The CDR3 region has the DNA TGTGCTAGTGGTTTAGTAGCGGCGGGCGAGCAGTACTTC.

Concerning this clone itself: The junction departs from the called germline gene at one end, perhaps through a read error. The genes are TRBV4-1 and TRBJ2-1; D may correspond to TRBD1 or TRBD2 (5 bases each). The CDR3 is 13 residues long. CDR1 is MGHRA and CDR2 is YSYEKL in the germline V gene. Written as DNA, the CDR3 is TGCGCCAGCAGCCAAGTAGAAGGGAGACAGAGGATCTTC. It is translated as CASSQVEGRQRIF.

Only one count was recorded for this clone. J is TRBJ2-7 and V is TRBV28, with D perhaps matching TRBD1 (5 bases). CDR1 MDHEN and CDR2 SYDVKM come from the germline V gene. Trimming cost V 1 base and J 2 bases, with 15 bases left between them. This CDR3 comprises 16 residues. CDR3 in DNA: TGTGCCAGCAGTTTATCTATGGGGCCCCGGCCCTACGAGCAGTACTTC. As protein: CASSLSMGPRPYEQYF.

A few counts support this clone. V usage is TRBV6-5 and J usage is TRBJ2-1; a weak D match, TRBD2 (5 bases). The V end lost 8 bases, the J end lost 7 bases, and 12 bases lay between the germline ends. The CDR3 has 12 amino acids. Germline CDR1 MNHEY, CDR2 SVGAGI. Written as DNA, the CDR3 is TGTGCCAGCGGACGCCGAGGGAATGAGCAGTTCTTC. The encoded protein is CASGRRGNEQFF.

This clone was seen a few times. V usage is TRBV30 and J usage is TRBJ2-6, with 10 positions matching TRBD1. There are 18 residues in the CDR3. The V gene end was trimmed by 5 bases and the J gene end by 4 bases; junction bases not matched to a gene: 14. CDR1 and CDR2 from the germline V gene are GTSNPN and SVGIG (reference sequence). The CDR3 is CAWCVGQGVTSGANVLTF. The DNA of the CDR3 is TGTGCCTGGTGCGTTGGACAGGGGGTCACCTCGGGGGCCAACGTCCTGACTTTC.

The CDR3 reads CASSLMNTEAFF. The CDR3 nucleotides are TGTGCCAGCAGCCTAATGAACACTGAAGCTTTCTTT. This chain links TRBV7-6 with TRBJ1-1, with unresolved D. This CDR3 is built from 12 residues. The V end lost 5 bases, the J end lost 0 bases, and 4 bases lay between the germline ends. Looked up from germline, CDR1 is SGHVS and CDR2 is FNYEAQ.

CDR3 loop: CASSIGAGSLYEQYF. The CDR3 nucleotides read TGTGCCAGTAGTATAGGAGCAGGGTCCTTGTACGAGCAGTACTTC. V and J are TRBV19 and TRBJ2-7, with a possible D match to TRBD1 (5 bases). V lost 1 base, J lost 4 bases, and 14 bases lay in between. This CDR3 region has 15 residues. CDR1 is LNHDA, CDR2 SQIVND, per germline (reference sequence).

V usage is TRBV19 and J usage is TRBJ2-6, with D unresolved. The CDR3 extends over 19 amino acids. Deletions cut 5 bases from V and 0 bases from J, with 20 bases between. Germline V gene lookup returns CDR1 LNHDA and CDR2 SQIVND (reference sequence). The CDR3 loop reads CASSPQGRGVVSGANVLTF. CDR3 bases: TGTGCCAGTAGTCCTCAAGGTCGAGGTGTCGTCTCTGGGGCCAACGTCCTGACTTTC.

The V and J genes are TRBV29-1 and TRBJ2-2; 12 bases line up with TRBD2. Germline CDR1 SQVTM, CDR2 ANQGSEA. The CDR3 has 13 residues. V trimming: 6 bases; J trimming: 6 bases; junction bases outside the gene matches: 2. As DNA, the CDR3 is TGCAGCGTATCTAGCGGGAGGGCCGGGGAGCTGTTTTTT. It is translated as CSVSSGRAGELFF.

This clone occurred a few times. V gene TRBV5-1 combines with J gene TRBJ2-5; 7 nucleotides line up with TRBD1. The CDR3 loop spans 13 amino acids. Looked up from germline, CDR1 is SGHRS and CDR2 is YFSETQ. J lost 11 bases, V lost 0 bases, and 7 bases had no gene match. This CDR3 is CASSLGDSLEQYF. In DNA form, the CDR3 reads TGCGCCAGCAGCTTGGGGGACAGTCTAGAGCAGTACTTC.

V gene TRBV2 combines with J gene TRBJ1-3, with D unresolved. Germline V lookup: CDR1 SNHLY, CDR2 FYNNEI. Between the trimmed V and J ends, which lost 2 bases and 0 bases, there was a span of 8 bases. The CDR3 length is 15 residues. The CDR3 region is CASSEFFGSGNTIYF. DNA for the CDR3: TGTGCCAGCAGTGAATTCTTTGGCTCTGGAAACACCATATATTTT. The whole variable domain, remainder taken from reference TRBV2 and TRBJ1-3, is EPEVTQTPSHQVTQMGQEVILRCVPISNHLYFYWYRQILGQKVEFLVSFYNNEISEKSEIFDDQFSVERPDGSNFTLKIRSTKLEDSAMYFCASSEFFGSGNTIYFGEGSWLTVV.

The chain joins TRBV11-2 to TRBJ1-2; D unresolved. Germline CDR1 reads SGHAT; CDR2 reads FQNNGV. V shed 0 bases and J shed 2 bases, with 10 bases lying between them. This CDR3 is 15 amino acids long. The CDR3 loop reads CASSLDDPRNYGYTF. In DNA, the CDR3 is TGTGCCAGCAGCTTAGATGACCCTCGGAACTATGGCTACACCTTC.

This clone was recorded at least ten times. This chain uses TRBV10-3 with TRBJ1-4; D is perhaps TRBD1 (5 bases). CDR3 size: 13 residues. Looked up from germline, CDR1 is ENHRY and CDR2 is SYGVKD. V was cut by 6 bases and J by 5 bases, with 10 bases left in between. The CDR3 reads CAIRDRQNEKLFF. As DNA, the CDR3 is TGTGCCATCAGAGACAGACAGAATGAAAAACTGTTTTTT.

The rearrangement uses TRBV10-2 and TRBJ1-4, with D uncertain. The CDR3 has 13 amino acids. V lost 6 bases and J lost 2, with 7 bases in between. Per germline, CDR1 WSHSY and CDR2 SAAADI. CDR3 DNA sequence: TGCGCCAGCAGAGGCGGGACTAATGAAAAACTGTTTTTT. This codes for CASRGGTNEKLFF.

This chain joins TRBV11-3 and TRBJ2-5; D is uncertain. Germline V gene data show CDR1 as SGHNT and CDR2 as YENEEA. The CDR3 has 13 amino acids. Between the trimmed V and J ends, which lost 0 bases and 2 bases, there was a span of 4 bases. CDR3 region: CASSLEMQETQYF. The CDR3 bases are TGTGCCAGCAGCTTAGAGATGCAAGAGACCCAGTACTTC.

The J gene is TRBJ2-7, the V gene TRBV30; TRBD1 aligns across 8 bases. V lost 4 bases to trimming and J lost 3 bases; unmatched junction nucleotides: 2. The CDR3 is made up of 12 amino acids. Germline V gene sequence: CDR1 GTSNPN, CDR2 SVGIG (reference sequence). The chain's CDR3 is CAWTGGFYEQYF. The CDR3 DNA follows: TGTGCCTGGACAGGGGGCTTCTACGAGCAGTACTTC. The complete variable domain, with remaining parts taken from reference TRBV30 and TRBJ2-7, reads SQTIHQWPATLVQPVGSPLSLECTVEGTSNPNLYWYRQAAGRGLQLLFYSVGIGQISSEVPQNLSASRPQDRQFILSSKKLLLSDSGFYLCAWTGGFYEQYFGPGTRLTVT.

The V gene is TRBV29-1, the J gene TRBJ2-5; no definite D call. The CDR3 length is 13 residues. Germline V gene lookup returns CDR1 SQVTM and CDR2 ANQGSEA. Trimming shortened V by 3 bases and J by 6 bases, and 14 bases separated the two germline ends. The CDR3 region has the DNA TGCAGCGTTGAGGATCCCTATCTTAAGACCCAGTACTTC. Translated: CSVEDPYLKTQYF.